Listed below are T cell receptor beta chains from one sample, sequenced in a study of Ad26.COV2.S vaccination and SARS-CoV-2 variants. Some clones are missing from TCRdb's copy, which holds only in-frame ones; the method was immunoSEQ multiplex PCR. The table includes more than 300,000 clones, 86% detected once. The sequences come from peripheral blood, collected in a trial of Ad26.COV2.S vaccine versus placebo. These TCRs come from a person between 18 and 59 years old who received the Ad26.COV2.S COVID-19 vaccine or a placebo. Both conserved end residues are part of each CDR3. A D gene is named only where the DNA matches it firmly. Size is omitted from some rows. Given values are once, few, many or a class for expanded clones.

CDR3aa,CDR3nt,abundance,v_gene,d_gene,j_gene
CASSMPGGRVYEQFF,TGTGCCAGTAGTATGCCGGGGGGGCGTGTCTATGAGCAGTTCTTC,.,TRBV19,TRBD2,TRBJ2-1
CAWSVVNNQPQHF,TGTGCCTGGAGTGTAGTGAACAATCAGCCCCAGCATTTT,.,TRBV30,.,TRBJ1-5
CASKEGGLYEQYF,TGTGCCAGCAAAGAAGGGGGGCTTTACGAGCAGTACTTC,.,TRBV2,.,TRBJ2-7
CASSFGVRETQYF,TGTGCCAGCTCATTCGGGGTGCGAGAGACCCAGTACTTC,.,TRBV18,.,TRBJ2-5
CSAWPDNEQFF,TGCAGTGCTTGGCCCGATAATGAGCAGTTCTTC,.,TRBV20-1,.,TRBJ2-1
CASSSTGRGTEAFF,TGTGCCAGCAGTTCGACAGGGAGGGGCACTGAAGCTTTCTTT,.,TRBV27,TRBD1,TRBJ1-1
CASSLIRRTEAFF,TGTGCCAGCAGCTTGATCAGGCGAACTGAAGCTTTCTTT,.,TRBV5-5,.,TRBJ1-1
CATMDGSVGNQPQHF,TGTGCCACCATGGATGGCAGCGTGGGGAATCAGCCCCAGCATTTT,.,TRBV15,.,TRBJ1-5
CASSLEGAKNSPLHF,TGTGCCAGCAGCTTGGAAGGGGCGAAAAATTCACCCCTCCACTTT,.,TRBV5-6,.,TRBJ1-6
CASSQASGGAVDTQYF,TGTGCCAGCAGCCAAGCTAGCGGGGGGGCCGTAGATACGCAGTATTTT,.,TRBV3-1/TRBV3-2,TRBD2,TRBJ2-3
CASRDRRFNTEAFF,TGTGCCAGCCGGGACAGGAGATTTAACACTGAAGCTTTCTTT,.,TRBV19,TRBD1,TRBJ1-1
CAIGVQANTEAFF,TGTGCCATCGGGGTTCAGGCGAACACTGAAGCTTTCTTT,.,TRBV10-3,.,TRBJ1-1
CASSLKGQGQETQYF,TGTGCCAGCAGCTTAAAGGGACAGGGCCAAGAGACCCAGTACTTC,.,TRBV7-8,TRBD1,TRBJ2-5
CASSQDRGGQETQYF,TGTGCCAGCAGCCAAGATCGGGGGGGCCAAGAGACCCAGTACTTC,many,TRBV4-2,TRBD2,TRBJ2-5
CSASGRGVQDTQYF,TGCAGTGCTAGTGGGCGGGGGGTTCAGGATACGCAGTATTTT,.,TRBV20-1,TRBD2,TRBJ2-3
CASSADPLEKLFF,TGTGCCAGCTCGGCGGACCCTCTTGAAAAACTGTTTTTT,.,TRBV5-6,.,TRBJ1-4
CASSQASDSKNIQYF,TGTGCCAGCAGCCAGGCGTCCGATTCCAAAAACATTCAGTACTTC,.,TRBV11-2,.,TRBJ2-4
CASARGQPVGELFF,TGCGCCAGCGCACGGGGACAGCCTGTCGGGGAGCTGTTTTTT,.,TRBV10-2,TRBD1,TRBJ2-2
CASSLVGRGFPNEKLFF,TGTGCCAGCAGCTTAGTTGGCAGGGGGTTCCCGAATGAAAAACTGTTTTTT,few,TRBV7-6,TRBD1,TRBJ1-4
CAWSLAGVIRELFF,TGTGCCTGGAGCCTAGCGGGGGTCATAAGGGAGCTGTTTTTT,.,TRBV30,TRBD2,TRBJ2-2
CAWSWTGGQEKLFF,TGTGCCTGGAGTTGGACAGGGGGCCAGGAAAAACTGTTTTTT,.,TRBV30,TRBD1,TRBJ1-4
CASSPGLAGMGTDTQYF,TGTGCCAGCAGCCCAGGACTAGCGGGGATGGGCACAGATACGCAGTATTTT,once,TRBV13,TRBD2,TRBJ2-3
CASSAVQGAVAGNTIYF,TGTGCCAGCAGCGCCGTACAGGGGGCAGTGGCTGGAAACACCATATATTTT,.,TRBV9,TRBD1,TRBJ1-3